This is a list of T cell receptor beta chains from one sample in a study of CXCR3-negative and CXCR3-positive naive CD8 T cells. For each CDR3 protein, TCRdb gives one entry from its re-call of the 5' RACE reads, without DNA. The sample table sets out 75,000 to 90,000 distinct CDR3 sequences. The sequenced sample consisted of naive CXCR3+ CD8+ T cells from blood. The receptors derive from a human donor in good health. Some clones in this sample may be carry-over from other donors' samples. Both conserved end residues are part of each CDR3.

V,J,CDR3
TRBV21-1,TRBJ2-3,CASSKHSTDTQYF
TRBV29-1,TRBJ2-3,CSVEDRELAADTDTQYF
TRBV20-1,TRBJ1-2,CSARDGWTTVANYGYTF
TRBV29-1,TRBJ2-7,CSVGQGAGEQYF
TRBV6-2/TRBV6-3,TRBJ2-1,CASSPAIYNEQFF
TRBV4-1,TRBJ1-2,CASSHLQGANYGYTF
TRBV21-1,TRBJ1-5,CARRGRSFEPQHF
TRBV7-3,TRBJ2-7,CASSLIGDGEQYF
TRBV14,TRBJ2-3,CASSPGTGRPQVADTQYF
TRBV29-1,TRBJ2-1,CSVPLGLGGYNEQFF
TRBV12-3/TRBV12-4,TRBJ1-1,CASSFQGMGTEAFF
TRBV19,TRBJ2-7,CASSIGYRPYEQYF
TRBV28,TRBJ2-1,CASSPSDPSNEQFF
TRBV6-5,TRBJ2-3,CASSQGPGIPQYF